This TCR beta chain was documented in a study of shared clonotypes between healthy human individuals. The CDR3 is made up of 11 amino acids. Trimming stripped 3 bases from V and 7 bases from J, with 9 bases between. CDR1 is GTSNPN, CDR2 SVGIG, per germline (reference sequence). Assay: immunoSEQ multiplex PCR; the TCRdb copy retains only in-frame clones and omits some. The sample gives millions of clones, around 90% of which show up once; around 0.14% is in the top ten. General study findings and limits: Rarefaction analysis demonstrated incomplete sorted-subset sequencing notwithstanding large depth.

Recent acute infections and vaccinations were absent in the healthy HIV-negative adult donors. This clone was detected only a few times. What it recognizes is unknown. The rearrangement uses TRBV30 and TRBJ1-2; the D gene is possibly TRBD1 (5 bases). This receptor was taken from a young man in good health. Input material: naive CD4+ T cells sorted from blood. Subset meaning: CD45RA+ positively selected. This CDR3 is CAWSDGAGYTF. The CDR3 DNA follows: TGTGCCTGGAGCGATGGGGCTGGCTACACCTTC.